Below, 28 T cell receptor beta chains from the same sample are listed, as sequenced in a study of patients and donors after allogeneic stem cell transplantation. TCRdb processed the RT-PCR reads anew with MiXCR; each CDR3 protein has one entry. The sample has hundreds of thousands of distinct CDR3 sequences, 15% to 20% seen once. Sequencing was carried out using blood, either unsorted or a sorted T cell fraction (not recorded which). These TCRs come from a human donor who was either an allogeneic HSCT recipient or a stem cell or donor lymphocyte infusion donor (not recorded which). It is not recorded whose cells these are; they may come from a transplant donor.

This clonotype was recorded only once. This may be a read error, as it is one base from a much larger clone. This chain links TRBV5-1 with TRBJ2-3, with 7 positions matching TRBD1. V gave up 0 bases and J gave up 7 bases; unmatched junction bases: 8. The CDR3 sequence is 15 residues long. Germline values: CDR1 SGHRS, CDR2 YFSETQ. CDR3 DNA sequence: TGCGCCAGCAGCTTGGTAGGGGGCAAGACAAATACGCAGTATTTT. It yields the protein CASSLVGGKTNTQYF.

The chain is built from TRBV5-6 and TRBJ2-7; D is undetermined. The CDR3 is 12 residues long. The germline CDR1 and CDR2 sequences are SGHDT and YYEEEE. V shed 4 bases and J shed 5 bases, with 10 bases lying between them. The CDR3 DNA is TGTGCCAGCAGCATCGAAGGGCACGAGCAGTACTTC. Its translation is CASSIEGHEQYF.

The table lists this clonotype with many counts. This chain uses TRBV12-3 or TRBV12-4 with TRBJ2-3; 8 bases agree with TRBD2. CDR3 length: 16 residues. The ends lost 0 bases at V and 2 bases at J; junction bases unmatched: 4. The CDR3 loop reads CASSLALSGATDTQYF. CDR3 coding DNA: TGTGCCAGCAGTTTAGCGCTTAGCGGGGCCACAGATACGCAGTATTTT.

The chain is built from TRBV20-1 and TRBJ2-7; tentatively, D is TRBD1 (6 bases). The CDR3 length is 12 residues. Looked up from germline, CDR1 is DFQATT and CDR2 is SNEGSKA (reference sequence). The V and J ends lost 3 bases and 3 bases respectively, with 9 bases between them. CDR3 in amino acids: CSASPDSYEQYF. Written as DNA, the CDR3 is TGCAGTGCTAGTCCGGACAGCTACGAGCAGTACTTC.

There are a few counts of this clonotype. The CDR3 sequence is CASSLGGLAGVSLAQYF. The CDR3 region has the DNA TGTGCCAGCAGCTTAGGCGGACTAGCGGGGGTTTCCCTTGCGCAGTATTTT. The chain carries TRBV13 and TRBJ2-3; 13 nucleotides agree with TRBD2. With V trimmed by 0 bases and J by 10 bases, 10 bases remained unmatched. The CDR3 extends over 17 amino acids. Germline V gives CDR1 PRHDT, CDR2 FYEKMQ (reference sequence).

The CDR3 DNA follows: TGTGCCTGGAGTGTACTGTGGGAGGCTGAGCAGTTCTTC. Protein: CAWSVLWEAEQFF. The chain joins TRBV30 to TRBJ2-1, with a possible D match to TRBD2 (6 bases). CDR1 GTSNPN and CDR2 SVGIG come from the germline V gene (reference sequence). CDR3 length equals 13 residues. Trimming removed 0 bases at V and 9 bases at J, with 12 bases between.

The chain recombines TRBV6-1 with TRBJ2-2, with 12 bases lining up with TRBD2. The CDR3 sequence is 16 residues long. The germline gives CDR1 MNHNS, CDR2 SASEGT. V trimming: 7 bases; J trimming: 5 bases; junction bases outside the gene matches: 8. The CDR3 reads CASTTGLAGRTGELFF. CDR3 nucleotides: TGTGCCAGCACCACCGGACTAGCGGGAAGAACCGGGGAGCTGTTTTTT.

The chain recombines TRBV6-5 with TRBJ2-1; possible D gene TRBD2, 6 bases. V lost 0 bases, J lost 0 bases, and 18 bases lay in between. Germline CDR1 MNHEY, CDR2 SVGAGI. The CDR3 is made up of 19 amino acids. DNA for the CDR3: TGTGCCAGCAGTTACTCATTCCGGGACTCCCAGAGCTCCTACAATGAGCAGTTCTTC. Amino acids: CASSYSFRDSQSSYNEQFF.

This clonotype showed up many times. This chain uses TRBV12-3 or TRBV12-4 with TRBJ2-3; D might be TRBD1 (5 bases). The CDR3 consists of 15 residues. V lost 2 bases, J lost 0 bases, and 9 bases lay in between. The CDR3 here is CASSLRDSSTDTQYF. The CDR3 nucleotides are TGTGCCAGCAGTTTACGAGACAGTAGCACAGATACGCAGTATTTT.

This clonotype was observed a handful of times. The rearrangement joins TRBV6-2 or TRBV6-3 to TRBJ2-2, with TRBD1 identical over 10 bases. Germline V gene lookup returns CDR1 MNHEY and CDR2 SVGEGT. The CDR3 loop spans 15 amino acids. The J segment lost 6 bases and the V segment lost 5 bases, leaving 6 bases of the junction unmatched. This CDR3 reads CASSPSGTGAGELFF. The CDR3, as DNA: TGTGCCAGCAGTCCCAGTGGGACAGGGGCCGGGGAGCTGTTTTTT.

CDR3 in DNA: TGTGCCAGCAGTTTACGGTGGGAGAGCACAGATACGCAGTATTTT. Translated: CASSLRWESTDTQYF. The chain is built from TRBV27 and TRBJ2-3, with D perhaps matching TRBD2 (5 bases). The CDR3 has 15 amino acids. CDR1 and CDR2 (germline): MNHEY, SMNVEV (reference sequence). The ends were cut back, 2 bases at V and 0 bases at J, with 9 bases in the middle.

This chain connects TRBV18 to TRBJ1-4, with D unresolved. Looked up from germline, CDR1 is KGHSH and CDR2 is LQKENI. Between the trimmed V and J ends, which lost 2 bases and 0 bases, there was a span of 13 bases. This CDR3 has 17 residues. CDR3 region: CASSPYYRLATNEKLFF. The CDR3 DNA sequence: TGTGCCAGCTCACCATACTATAGACTGGCAACTAATGAAAAACTGTTTTTT.

The rearrangement joins TRBV18 to TRBJ2-1; TRBD2 is a possible D gene (5 bases). The CDR3 has 15 residues. Germline V gene data show CDR1 as KGHSH and CDR2 as LQKENI. The V gene lost 5 bases and the J gene lost 9 bases, with 20 bases spanning the gap. CDR3 sequence: CASSFSNRLCGEQFF. CDR3 sequence (DNA): TGTGCCAGCTCATTCTCTAACAGACTATGCGGTGAGCAGTTCTTC.

This clonotype was picked up many times. The chain has TRBV12-3 or TRBV12-4 and TRBJ2-1; no firm D call. V was cut by 10 bases and J by 4 bases, with 14 bases left in between. CDR3 length: 13 residues. The DNA for the CDR3 is TGTGCCACCAAGTTAGGGCTGTACAATGAGCAGTTCTTC. Its translation: CATKLGLYNEQFF.

The V gene is TRBV20-1, the J gene TRBJ1-6; 9 bases fit TRBD1. This CDR3 contains 14 residues. The germline gives CDR1 DFQATT, CDR2 SNEGSKA (reference sequence). Trimming removed 3 bases from V and 7 bases from J; junction bases left unmatched: 4. CDR3 nucleotide sequence: TGCAGTGCTAGTCGGGACAGGGACAATTCACCCCTCCACTTT. Encoded protein: CSASRDRDNSPLHF.

This clonotype was detected a few times. The gene calls are TRBV27 and TRBJ2-7; tentatively, D is TRBD1 (6 bases). V was clipped by 9 bases and J by 1 base, with 22 bases between them. The V gene's germline CDR1 is MNHEY and CDR2 SMNVEV (reference sequence). The CDR3 sequence is 16 residues long. CDR3: CASKYCRDIHSYEQYF. CDR3 sequence (DNA): TGTGCCAGTAAATACTGCCGGGACATTCATTCCTACGAGCAGTACTTC.

This clonotype was seen only a few times. This chain uses TRBV7-9 with TRBJ2-1, with D perhaps being TRBD1 or TRBD2 (5 bases each). Germline V gene sequence: CDR1 SEHNR, CDR2 FQNEAQ (reference sequence). The V and J ends lost 3 bases and 8 bases respectively, with 20 bases between them. The CDR3 covers 16 residues. The CDR3 DNA reads TGTGCCAGCAGCTTGGGGGTGGCGTATTACGGCCATGAGCAGTTCTTC. It encodes CASSLGVAYYGHEQFF.

The chain joins TRBV7-3 to TRBJ2-1; 12 nucleotides match TRBD2. Looked up from germline, CDR1 is SGHTA and CDR2 is FQGTGA. This CDR3 is built from 15 residues. J was trimmed by 9 bases and V by 5 bases; bases with no gene match: 8. The CDR3, as DNA: TGTGCCAGCAGCCCCTGGACTAGCGGGACGGCTGAGCAGTTCTTC. It translates to CASSPWTSGTAEQFF.

This clonotype was observed at least ten times. V and J are TRBV6-5 and TRBJ2-2, with unresolved D. The CDR3 loop spans 15 amino acids. V shed 3 bases and J shed 2 bases, with 10 bases lying between them. CDR1 is MNHEY, CDR2 SVGAGI, per germline. CDR3 region: CASSYIGSNTGELFF. Written as DNA, the CDR3 is TGTGCCAGCAGTTATATTGGCAGCAACACCGGGGAGCTGTTTTTT.

This clonotype was observed a few times. The gene calls are TRBV12-3 or TRBV12-4 and TRBJ1-2; D remains ambiguous. This CDR3 is 13 amino acids long. Trimming removed 1 base from V and 9 bases from J, with 12 bases in between. The CDR3 is CASSLGAPERYTF. CDR3 DNA sequence: TGTGCCAGCAGTTTAGGGGCCCCTGAGCGCTACACCTTC.

This clonotype was counted only a few times. This chain uses TRBV11-2 with TRBJ2-1; D is perhaps TRBD1 or TRBD2 (5 bases each). Germline CDR1 is SGHAT and CDR2 is FQNNGV. The CDR3 extends over 16 amino acids. V was trimmed by 3 bases and J by 7 bases, leaving 19 bases between them. The CDR3 bases are TGTGCCAGCAGCTTGGGACCCTCCGCCTGGGGAAATGAGCAGTTCTTC. It specifies CASSLGPSAWGNEQFF.

The CDR3 sequence: CASSPPQVMNTEAFF. DNA for the CDR3: TGTGCCAGCAGCCCCCCGCAGGTGATGAACACTGAAGCTTTCTTT. This chain joins TRBV7-9 and TRBJ1-1; D is undetermined. V gave up 5 bases and J gave up 0 bases, with 13 bases separating them. The CDR3 has 15 residues. Looked up from germline, CDR1 is SEHNR and CDR2 is FQNEAQ (reference sequence).

This chain links TRBV28 with TRBJ2-7, with D maybe TRBD1 (6 bases). The CDR3 sequence is 15 residues long. Trimming removed 2 bases at V and 2 bases at J, with 13 bases between. In germline, CDR1 is MDHEN, CDR2 SYDVKM. The CDR3 bases are TGTGCCAGCAGTTTAGAAAGGGGGTGGGCCTACGAGCAGTACTTC. Translated, it gives CASSLERGWAYEQYF. The complete variable domain, with remaining parts taken from reference TRBV28 and TRBJ2-7, reads DVKVTQSSRYLVKRTGEKVFLECVQDMDHENMFWYRQDPGLGLRLIYFSYDVKMKEKGDIPEGYSVSREKKERFSLILESASTNQTSMYLCASSLERGWAYEQYFGPGTRLTVT.

This clonotype was seen only once. The CDR3 protein is CASSPGTGGADPYGYTF. The CDR3 DNA reads TGCGCCAGCAGCCCCGGGACAGGGGGCGCTGATCCCTATGGCTACACCTTC. This rearrangement joins TRBV5-1 to TRBJ1-2; 12 bases line up with TRBD1. The V and J ends lost 4 bases and 4 bases, in that order; junction bases with no gene match: 11. CDR3 length: 17 amino acids. The germline V gene encodes CDR1 SGHRS and CDR2 YFSETQ.

This clonotype occurred many times. The V call is TRBV24-1, the J call TRBJ1-5; D is possibly TRBD1 (5 bases). Germline V gives CDR1 KGHDR, CDR2 SFDVKD. V was trimmed by 2 bases and J by 0 bases, leaving 16 bases between them. The CDR3 is 18 residues long. The CDR3 DNA is TGTGCCACCAGTGATTCCGTGGAAGGGGCTTATAGCAATCAGCCCCAGCATTTT. It translates to CATSDSVEGAYSNQPQHF.

The CDR3 sequence is CASSLTQGASYEQYF. The DNA of the CDR3 is TGTGCCAGCAGTTTAACGCAGGGGGCCTCCTACGAGCAGTACTTC. The J gene is TRBJ2-7, the V gene TRBV12-3 or TRBV12-4, with 8 bases matching TRBD1. The V segment lost 2 bases and the J segment 0 bases; nucleotides outside the gene matches: 3. This CDR3 has 15 amino acids.

This clonotype was counted a single time. The chain combines TRBV27 with TRBJ2-7; D is possibly TRBD1 (6 bases). Germline CDR1 and CDR2: MNHEY and SMNVEV (reference sequence). Trimming left V 6 bases short and J 3 bases short, with 12 bases between. CDR3 length: 13 residues. Here the CDR3 reads CASRGHAYYEQYF. In nucleotides, the CDR3 is TGTGCCAGCAGGGGACACGCCTACTACGAGCAGTACTTC.

V is TRBV4-2 and J is TRBJ2-1; tentatively, D is TRBD1 or TRBD2 (5 bases each). V dropped 0 bases and J dropped 0 bases, with 15 bases sitting between them. The CDR3 extends over 18 amino acids. CDR1 LGHNA and CDR2 YNFKEQ come from the germline V gene. The CDR3 loop reads CASSQDWGLASSYNEQFF. The CDR3 region has the DNA TGTGCCAGCAGCCAAGATTGGGGCCTAGCTAGCTCCTACAATGAGCAGTTCTTC.